The 4 T cell receptor beta chains below come from one sample, sequenced in a study of CD8+CD57+ T cells in acquired aplastic anemia (dated by TCRdb to about 2018). Sequencing relied on an Illumina HiSeq 2000. Genomic DNA was used as template for profiling of TCR beta VDJ combinations and CDR3 sequences. TCRdb trimmed public reads at Q25 via fastp, called clones via MiXCR and kept in-frame beta chains. Rows are combined by CDR3 protein, so each entry shows the most common genes and DNA. The sample data list about half a million distinct CDR3 sequences, and around 32% of these were observed just once. The top ten clones comprise 0.75% to 0.95% of the sample. The patients picked for sequencing were ones in whom flow cytometry had shown an expansion of CD8+CD57+ cells. Sample: sorted CD4+, CD8+, or CD8+CD57+ T cells (not recorded which) from PBMCs. These receptors all stem from a human donor with aplastic anemia.

Only a few counts were recorded for this clonotype. Germline is not matched at one junction end, which may reflect a read error. The chain combines TRBV10-3 with TRBJ1-1; D call uncertain. The length of the CDR3 is 15 residues. The V gene's germline CDR1 is ENHRY and CDR2 SYGVKD. Written as DNA, the CDR3 is TGTGCCAGCAGTGAAGCGACAAGCCCGAGCACTGAAGCTTTCTTT. It encodes CASSEATSPSTEAFF.

This clonotype has only a few counts. The rearrangement joins TRBV18 to TRBJ2-7; D unclear. This CDR3 has 13 amino acids. The germline V gene has CDR1 KGHSH and CDR2 LQKENI. With 5 bases removed from V and 7 bases from J, the gap between germline ends came to 15 bases. In DNA form, the CDR3 reads TGTGCCAGCTCAGAGACCAAGGCTGGGGAGCAGTACTTC. As protein: CASSETKAGEQYF.

A remark on this clonotype: This may come from a read error, since a much larger clone is one base off. In this CDR3 the conserved last residue, phenylalanine or tryptophan, is missing, so a read error is likely. The chain recombines TRBV7-2 with TRBJ1-1; perhaps TRBD1 as D (6 bases). Per germline, CDR1 SGHTA and CDR2 FQGNSA. The CDR3 spans 13 residues. Trimming removed 10 bases at V and 6 bases at J, with 18 bases between. The CDR3 protein is CATAATGLAEAFL. In DNA form, the CDR3 reads TGTGCCACCGCTGCTACAGGGTTGGCTGAAGCTTTCCTT.

This clonotype was picked up many times. The chain employs TRBV19 and TRBJ1-1; unclear D gene. The CDR3 covers 13 residues. The germline V and J ends were trimmed by 3 bases and 1 base, with 6 bases remaining between them. From germline, CDR1 is LNHDA and CDR2 SQIVND (reference sequence). The CDR3 region has the DNA TGTGCCAGTAGTATCGCTTCGAACACTGAAGCTTTCTTT. The encoded protein is CASSIASNTEAFF.